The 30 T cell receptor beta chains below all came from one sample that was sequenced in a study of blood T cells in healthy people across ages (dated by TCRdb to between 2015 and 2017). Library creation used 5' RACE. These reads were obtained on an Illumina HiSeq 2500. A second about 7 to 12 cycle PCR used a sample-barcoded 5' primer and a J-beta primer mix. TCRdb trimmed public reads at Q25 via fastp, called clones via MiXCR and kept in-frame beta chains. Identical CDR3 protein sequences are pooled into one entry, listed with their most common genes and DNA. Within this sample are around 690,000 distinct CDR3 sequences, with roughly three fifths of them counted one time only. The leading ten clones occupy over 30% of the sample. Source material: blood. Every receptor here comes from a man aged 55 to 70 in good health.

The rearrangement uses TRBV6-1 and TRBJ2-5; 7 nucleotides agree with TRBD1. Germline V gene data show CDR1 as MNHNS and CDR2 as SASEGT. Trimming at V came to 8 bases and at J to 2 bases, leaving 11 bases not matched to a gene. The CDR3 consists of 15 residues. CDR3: CASSVFGTAQETQYF. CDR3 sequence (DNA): TGTGCCAGCTCGGTTTTCGGGACAGCTCAAGAGACCCAGTACTTC.

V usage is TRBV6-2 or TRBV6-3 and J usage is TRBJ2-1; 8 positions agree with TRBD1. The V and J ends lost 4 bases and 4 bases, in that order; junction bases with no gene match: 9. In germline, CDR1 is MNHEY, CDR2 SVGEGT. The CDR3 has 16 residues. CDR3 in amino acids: CASSSDDRGGYNEQFF. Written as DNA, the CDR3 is TGTGCCAGCAGTTCCGACGACAGGGGTGGTTACAATGAGCAGTTCTTC.

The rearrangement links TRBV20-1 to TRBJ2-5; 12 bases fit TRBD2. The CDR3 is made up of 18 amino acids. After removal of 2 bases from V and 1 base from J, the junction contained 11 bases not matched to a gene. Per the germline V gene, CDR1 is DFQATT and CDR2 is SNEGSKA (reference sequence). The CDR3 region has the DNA TGCAGTGCTAGAAGACTAGCGGGGGAAGCGGCCCCCCAAGAGACCCAGTACTTC. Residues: CSARRLAGEAAPQETQYF.

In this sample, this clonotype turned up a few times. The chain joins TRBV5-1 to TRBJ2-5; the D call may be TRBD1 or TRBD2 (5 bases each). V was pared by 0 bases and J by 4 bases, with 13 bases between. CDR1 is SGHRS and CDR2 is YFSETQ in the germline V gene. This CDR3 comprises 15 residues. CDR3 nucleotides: TGCGCCAGCAGCTTGGCGGTGGGGGTGGCAGAGACCCAGTACTTC. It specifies CASSLAVGVAETQYF.

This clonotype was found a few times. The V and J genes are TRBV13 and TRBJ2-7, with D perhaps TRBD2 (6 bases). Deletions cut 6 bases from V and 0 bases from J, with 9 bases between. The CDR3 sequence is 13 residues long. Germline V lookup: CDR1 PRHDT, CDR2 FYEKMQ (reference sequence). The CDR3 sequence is CASRRDLSYEQYF. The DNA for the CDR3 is TGTGCCAGCAGGCGGGACCTCTCCTACGAGCAGTACTTC.

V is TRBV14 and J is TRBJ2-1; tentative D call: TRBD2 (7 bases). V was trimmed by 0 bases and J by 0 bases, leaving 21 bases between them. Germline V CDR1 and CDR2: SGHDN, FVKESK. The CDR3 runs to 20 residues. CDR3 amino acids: CASSQDGGGAPVISYNEQFF. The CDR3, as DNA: TGTGCCAGCAGCCAAGATGGTGGGGGGGCACCCGTAATCTCCTACAATGAGCAGTTCTTC. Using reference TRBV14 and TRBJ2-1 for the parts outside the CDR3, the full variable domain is EAGVTQFPSHSVIEKGQTVTLRCDPISGHDNLYWYRRVMGKEIKFLLHFVKESKQDESGMPNNRFLAERTGGTYSTLKVQPAELEDSGVYFCASSQDGGGAPVISYNEQFFGPGTRLTVL.

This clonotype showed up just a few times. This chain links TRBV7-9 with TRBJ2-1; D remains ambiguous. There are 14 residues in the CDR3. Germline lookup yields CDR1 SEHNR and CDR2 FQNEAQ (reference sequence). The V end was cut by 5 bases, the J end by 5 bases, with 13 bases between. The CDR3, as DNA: TGTGCCAGCAGCCCAACCGACGGAGACAATGAGCAGTTCTTC. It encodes CASSPTDGDNEQFF.

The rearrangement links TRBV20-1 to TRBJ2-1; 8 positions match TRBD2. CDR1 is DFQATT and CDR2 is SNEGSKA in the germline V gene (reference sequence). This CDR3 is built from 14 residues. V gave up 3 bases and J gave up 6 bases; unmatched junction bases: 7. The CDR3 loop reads CSARGGGPPNEQFF. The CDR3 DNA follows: TGCAGTGCTAGGGGCGGGGGGCCGCCCAATGAGCAGTTCTTC.

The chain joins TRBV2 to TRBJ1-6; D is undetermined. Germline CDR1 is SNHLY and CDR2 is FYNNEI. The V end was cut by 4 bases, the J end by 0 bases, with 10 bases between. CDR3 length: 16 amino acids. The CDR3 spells CASSVEGSSYNSPLHF. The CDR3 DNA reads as TGTGCCAGCAGTGTTGAAGGGAGCTCCTATAATTCACCCCTCCACTTT.

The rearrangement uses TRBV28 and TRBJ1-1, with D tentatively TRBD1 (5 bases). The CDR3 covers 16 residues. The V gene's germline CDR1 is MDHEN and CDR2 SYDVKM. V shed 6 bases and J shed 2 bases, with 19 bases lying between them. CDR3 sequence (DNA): TGTGCCAGCAGCCTAGCCGGGGCGACAGTAAACACTGAAGCTTTCTTT. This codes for CASSLAGATVNTEAFF. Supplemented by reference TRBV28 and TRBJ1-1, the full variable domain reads DVKVTQSSRYLVKRTGEKVFLECVQDMDHENMFWYRQDPGLGLRLIYFSYDVKMKEKGDIPEGYSVSREKKERFSLILESASTNQTSMYLCASSLAGATVNTEAFFGQGTRLTVV.

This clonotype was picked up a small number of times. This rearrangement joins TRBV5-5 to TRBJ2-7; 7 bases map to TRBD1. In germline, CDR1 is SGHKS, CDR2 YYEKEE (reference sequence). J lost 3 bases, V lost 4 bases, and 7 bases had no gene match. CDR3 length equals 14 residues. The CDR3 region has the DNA TGTGCCAGCAGCCGACAGGGAATAAACTACGAGCAGTACTTC. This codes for CASSRQGINYEQYF. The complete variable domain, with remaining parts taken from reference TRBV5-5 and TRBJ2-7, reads DAGVTQSPTHLIKTRGQQVTLRCSPISGHKSVSWYQQVLGQGPQFIFQYYEKEERGRGNFPDRFSARQFPNYSSELNVNALLLGDSALYLCASSRQGINYEQYFGPGTRLTVT.

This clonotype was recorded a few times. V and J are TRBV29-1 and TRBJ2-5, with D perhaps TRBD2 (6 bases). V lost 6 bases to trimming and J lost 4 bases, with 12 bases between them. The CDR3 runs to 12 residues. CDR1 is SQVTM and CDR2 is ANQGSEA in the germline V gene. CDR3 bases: TGCAGCGTCTCCGGGACTGGAGAGACCCAGTACTTC. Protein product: CSVSGTGETQYF.

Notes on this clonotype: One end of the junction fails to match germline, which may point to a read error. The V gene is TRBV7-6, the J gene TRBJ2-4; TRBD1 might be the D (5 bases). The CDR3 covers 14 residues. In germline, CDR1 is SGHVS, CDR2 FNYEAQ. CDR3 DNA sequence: TGTGTCAGCAGCCCCGACAGAGGCCGTGGCATTCAGTACTTC. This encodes CVSSPDRGRGIQYF. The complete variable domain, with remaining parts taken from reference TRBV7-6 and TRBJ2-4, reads GAGVSQSPRYKVTKRGQDVALRCDPISGHVSLYWYRQALGQGPEFLTYFNYEAQQDKSGLPNDRFSAERPEGSISTLTIQRTEQRDSAMYRCVSSPDRGRGIQYFGAGTRLSVL.

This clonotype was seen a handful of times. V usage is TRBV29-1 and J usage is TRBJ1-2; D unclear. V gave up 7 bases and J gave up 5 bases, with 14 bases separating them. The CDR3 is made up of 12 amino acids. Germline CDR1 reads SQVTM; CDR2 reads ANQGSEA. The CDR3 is CSASGPRYGYTF. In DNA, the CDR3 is TGCAGCGCCTCCGGGCCCAGATATGGCTACACCTTC.

This CDR3 is CASSAARTGSHPFF. The CDR3 DNA is TGTGCCAGCAGTGCTGCGAGAACAGGGTCCCACCCTTTCTTT. The chain has TRBV12-3 or TRBV12-4 and TRBJ1-1, with D perhaps TRBD1 (6 bases). CDR3 size: 14 residues. Trimming pared 5 bases from V and 12 bases from J, leaving 22 bases between.

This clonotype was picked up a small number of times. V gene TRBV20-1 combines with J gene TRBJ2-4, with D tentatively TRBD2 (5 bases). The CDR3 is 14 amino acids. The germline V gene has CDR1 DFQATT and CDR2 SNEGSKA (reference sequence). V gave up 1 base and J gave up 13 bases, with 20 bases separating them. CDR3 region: CSARGDGVLGEQYF. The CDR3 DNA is TGCAGTGCTAGAGGGGATGGGGTTTTGGGAGAGCAGTACTTC.

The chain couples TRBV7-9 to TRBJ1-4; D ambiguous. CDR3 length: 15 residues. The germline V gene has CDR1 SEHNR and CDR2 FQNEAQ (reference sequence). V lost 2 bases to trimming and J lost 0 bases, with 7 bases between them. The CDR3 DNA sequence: TGTGCCAGCAGCTTAACGTACGCAACTAATGAAAAACTGTTTTTT. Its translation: CASSLTYATNEKLFF.

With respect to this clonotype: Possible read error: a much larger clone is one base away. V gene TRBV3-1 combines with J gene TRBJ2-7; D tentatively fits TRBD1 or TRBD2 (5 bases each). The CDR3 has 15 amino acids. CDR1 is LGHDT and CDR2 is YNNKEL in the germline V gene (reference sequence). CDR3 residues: CASSQKTGTSYVQYF. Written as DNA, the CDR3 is TGTGCCAGCAGCCAAAAAACTGGGACCTCCTACGTGCAGTACTTC.

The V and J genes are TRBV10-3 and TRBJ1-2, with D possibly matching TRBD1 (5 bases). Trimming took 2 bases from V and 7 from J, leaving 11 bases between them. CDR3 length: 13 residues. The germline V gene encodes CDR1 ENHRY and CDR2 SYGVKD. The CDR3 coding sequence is TGTGCCATCAGTGAGGCAGGGCGGCGTGGCTACACCTTC. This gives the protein CAISEAGRRGYTF.

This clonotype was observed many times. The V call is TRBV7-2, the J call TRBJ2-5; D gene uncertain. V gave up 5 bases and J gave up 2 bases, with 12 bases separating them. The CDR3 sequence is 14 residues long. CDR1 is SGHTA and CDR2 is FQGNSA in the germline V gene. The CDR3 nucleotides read TGTGCCAGCAGCCGGTCGAACGTTCAAGAGACCCAGTACTTC. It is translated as CASSRSNVQETQYF. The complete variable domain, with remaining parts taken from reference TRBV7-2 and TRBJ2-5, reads GAGVSQSPSNKVTEKGKDVELRCDPISGHTALYWYRQSLGQGLEFLIYFQGNSAPDKSGLPSDRFSAERTGGSVSTLTIQRTQQEDSAVYLCASSRSNVQETQYFGPGTRLLVL.

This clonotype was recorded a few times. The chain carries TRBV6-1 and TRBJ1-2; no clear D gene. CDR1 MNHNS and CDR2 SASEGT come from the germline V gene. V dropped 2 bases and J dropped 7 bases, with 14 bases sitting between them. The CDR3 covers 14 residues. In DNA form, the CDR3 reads TGTGCCAGCAGTGAACTCCGGGGAAGAACTGGCTACACCTTC. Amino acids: CASSELRGRTGYTF.

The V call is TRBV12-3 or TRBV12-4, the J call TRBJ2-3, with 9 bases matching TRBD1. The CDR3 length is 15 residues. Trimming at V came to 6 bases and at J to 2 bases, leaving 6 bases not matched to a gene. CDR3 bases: TGTGCCAGCAGCTTCGACAGGGGGACCACAGATACGCAGTATTTT. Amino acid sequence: CASSFDRGTTDTQYF.

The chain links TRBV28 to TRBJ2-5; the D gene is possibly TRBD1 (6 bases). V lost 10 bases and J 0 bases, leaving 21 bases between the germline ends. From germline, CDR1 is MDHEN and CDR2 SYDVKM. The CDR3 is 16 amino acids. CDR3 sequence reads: CATLSPGTQYQETQYF. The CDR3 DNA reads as TGTGCCACCTTATCCCCTGGGACACAGTACCAAGAGACCCAGTACTTC. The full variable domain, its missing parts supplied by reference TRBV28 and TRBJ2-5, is DVKVTQSSRYLVKRTGEKVFLECVQDMDHENMFWYRQDPGLGLRLIYFSYDVKMKEKGDIPEGYSVSREKKERFSLILESASTNQTSMYLCATLSPGTQYQETQYFGPGTRLLVL.

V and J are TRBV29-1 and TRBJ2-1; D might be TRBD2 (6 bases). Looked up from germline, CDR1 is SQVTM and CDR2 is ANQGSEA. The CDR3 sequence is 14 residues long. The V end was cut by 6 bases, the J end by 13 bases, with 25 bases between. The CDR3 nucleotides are TGCAGCGTCACCATTGGGGGGACCCAAGAGACCCAGTTCTTC. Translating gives CSVTIGGTQETQFF.

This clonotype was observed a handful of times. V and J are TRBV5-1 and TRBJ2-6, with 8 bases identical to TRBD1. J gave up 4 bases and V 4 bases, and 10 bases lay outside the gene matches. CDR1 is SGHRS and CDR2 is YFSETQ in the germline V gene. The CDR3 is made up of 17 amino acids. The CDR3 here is CASSQTPTGGGANVLTF. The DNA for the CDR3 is TGCGCCAGCAGCCAGACTCCAACAGGGGGAGGGGCCAACGTCCTGACTTTC.

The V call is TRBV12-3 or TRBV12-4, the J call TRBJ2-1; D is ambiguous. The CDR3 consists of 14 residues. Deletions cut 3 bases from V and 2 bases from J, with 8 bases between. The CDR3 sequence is CASSFRAAYNEQFF. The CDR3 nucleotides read TGTGCCAGCAGTTTTAGGGCCGCCTACAATGAGCAGTTCTTC.

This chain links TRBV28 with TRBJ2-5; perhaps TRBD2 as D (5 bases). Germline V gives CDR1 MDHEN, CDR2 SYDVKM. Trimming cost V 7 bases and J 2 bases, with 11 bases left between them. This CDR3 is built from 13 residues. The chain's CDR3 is CASKEGGQETQYF. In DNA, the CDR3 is TGTGCCAGCAAAGAGGGCGGGCAAGAGACCCAGTACTTC.

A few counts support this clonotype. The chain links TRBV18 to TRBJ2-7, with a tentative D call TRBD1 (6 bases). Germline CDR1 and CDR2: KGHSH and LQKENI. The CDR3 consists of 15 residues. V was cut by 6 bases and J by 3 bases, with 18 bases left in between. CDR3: CASSKTGQIYYEQYF. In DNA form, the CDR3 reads TGTGCCAGCTCCAAAACCGGACAGATTTACTACGAGCAGTACTTC.

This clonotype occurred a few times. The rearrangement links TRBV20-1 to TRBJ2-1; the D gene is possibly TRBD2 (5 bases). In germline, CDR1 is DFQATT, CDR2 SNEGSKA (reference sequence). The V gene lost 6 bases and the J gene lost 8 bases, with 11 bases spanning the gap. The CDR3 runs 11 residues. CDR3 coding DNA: TGCAGTGCGACCGGGATAGATGAGCAGTTCTTC. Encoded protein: CSATGIDEQFF.

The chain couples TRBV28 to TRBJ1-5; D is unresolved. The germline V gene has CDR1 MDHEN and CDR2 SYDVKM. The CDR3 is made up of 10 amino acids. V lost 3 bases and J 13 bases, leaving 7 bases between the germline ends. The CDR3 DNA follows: TGTGCCAGCAGTTTGAATCTTCAGCATTTT. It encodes CASSLNLQHF.